A selection of T cell receptor beta chains follows, all from one sample in a study of blood T cell repertoires in COVID-19. TCRdb's table, derived via immunoSEQ multiplex PCR, lists solely in-frame clones and lacks some. Of around 200,000 clones in the sample, roughly nine tenths were seen once. Sequences were obtained from peripheral blood. The receptors here all came from a woman aged 55 to 70 with COVID-19, enrolled during active disease. The CDR3 runs from the conserved cysteine through the conserved F or W. D genes are given only for firm matches. Clone size, where shown, is once, few, many, or a class for clones that have expanded.

D: NA
size: NA
J: TRBJ1-1
V: TRBV30
DNA: TGTGCCTGGAACCGGGGCACTGAAGCTTTCTTT
CDR3: CAWNRGTEAFF

D: TRBD1
size: NA
J: TRBJ1-5
V: TRBV28
DNA: TGTGCCAGCAGTGCTCCCCCCGGGACAGGAAAGGCGAATCAGCCCCAGCATTTT
CDR3: CASSAPPGTGKANQPQHF

D: NA
size: NA
J: TRBJ2-7
V: TRBV6-2/TRBV6-3
DNA: TGTGCCAGCAGTTACACAACGACTACTCCGGGCCTCTCCTACGAGCAGTACTTC
CDR3: CASSYTTTTPGLSYEQYF

D: TRBD2
size: once
J: TRBJ2-1
V: TRBV6-6
DNA: TGTGCCAGCAGTAGGACTAGCGGGAGGAATGAGCAGTTCTTC
CDR3: CASSRTSGRNEQFF

D: TRBD2
size: NA
J: TRBJ2-1
V: TRBV4-2
DNA: TGTGCCAGCAGCCAAGATTGGGGACTAGACAATGAGCAGTTCTTC
CDR3: CASSQDWGLDNEQFF

D: NA
size: NA
J: TRBJ1-1
V: TRBV19
DNA: TGTGCCAGTAGTATAGATCTTGTGAACACTGAAGCTTTCTTT
CDR3: CASSIDLVNTEAFF

D: TRBD1
size: NA
J: TRBJ1-2
V: TRBV28
DNA: TGTGCCAGCAGATTACCGGGACAGGGGACCAGGAAGACTTCTGGCTACACCTTC
CDR3: CASRLPGQGTRKTSGYTF

D: NA
size: NA
J: TRBJ2-1
V: TRBV4-3
DNA: TGCGCCAGCAGCCAAGCGGTACTGGCGGGGCTCAATGAGCAGTTCTTC
CDR3: CASSQAVLAGLNEQFF

D: TRBD1
size: NA
J: TRBJ1-6
V: TRBV5-1
DNA: TGCGCCAGCAGCCCCGGACAGGGAAATTCACCCCTCCACTTT
CDR3: CASSPGQGNSPLHF

D: NA
size: NA
J: TRBJ2-7
V: TRBV6-2/TRBV6-3
DNA: TGTGCCAGCAGCTGGGACTTCTACGAGCAGTACTTC
CDR3: CASSWDFYEQYF

D: NA
size: NA
J: TRBJ2-7
V: TRBV25-1
DNA: TGTGCCAGCAGCCGGTTTGAGGCCGACGAGCAGTACTTC
CDR3: CASSRFEADEQYF

D: NA
size: NA
J: TRBJ2-7
V: TRBV6-5
DNA: TGTGCCAGCAGTTACGGTCCTGCGGCAGGGGCCTACGAGCAGTACTTC
CDR3: CASSYGPAAGAYEQYF

D: TRBD1
size: medium-sized
J: TRBJ2-5
V: TRBV3-1/TRBV3-2
DNA: TGTGCCAGCAGGGGACAGGGGGCAAGGGAGACCCAGTACTTC
CDR3: CASRGQGARETQYF

D: TRBD1
size: once
J: TRBJ1-4
V: TRBV19
DNA: TGTGCCAGTAGTATGCCTCGGACAGGGGGCGAAAAACTGTTTTTT
CDR3: CASSMPRTGGEKLFF

D: NA
size: NA
J: TRBJ2-7
V: TRBV28
DNA: TGTGCCAGCAAAACAGGCCCCATCTACGAGCAGTACTTC
CDR3: CASKTGPIYEQYF

D: TRBD2
size: NA
J: TRBJ2-1
V: TRBV29-1
DNA: TGCAGCGTTGAAAGGTCTAGCGGCTACAATGAGCAGTTCTTC
CDR3: CSVERSSGYNEQFF

D: NA
size: NA
J: TRBJ2-7
V: TRBV27
DNA: TGTGCCAGTAGAAGCGCCACCGGCTACGAGCAGTACTTC
CDR3: CASRSATGYEQYF

D: NA
size: NA
J: TRBJ1-1
V: TRBV10-2
DNA: TGCGCCAGCAGTCCAAAGGAGGGGTTTTACACTGAAGCTTTCTTT
CDR3: CASSPKEGFYTEAFF

D: NA
size: NA
J: TRBJ2-7
V: TRBV7-9
DNA: TGTGCCAGCAGCTTACAGGGGGGCGAGCAGTACTTC
CDR3: CASSLQGGEQYF

D: TRBD2
size: once
J: TRBJ2-3
V: TRBV2
DNA: TGTGCCAGCAGTCCCGGGACTAGCGGCACAGATACGCAGTATTTT
CDR3: CASSPGTSGTDTQYF

D: TRBD1
size: NA
J: TRBJ1-1
V: TRBV27
DNA: TGTGCCAGCAGCCCTGGACCGGACAGGGTTCGTGAAGCTTTCTTT
CDR3: CASSPGPDRVREAFF

D: NA
size: NA
J: TRBJ2-7
V: TRBV6-5
DNA: TGTGCCAGCAAGGCCAGGGCCTACGAGCAGTACTTC
CDR3: CASKARAYEQYF

D: TRBD1
size: NA
J: TRBJ1-6
V: TRBV7-2
DNA: TGTGCCAGCAGCTCCTCAGGGGGGTACTCACCCCTCCACTTT
CDR3: CASSSSGGYSPLHF

D: TRBD1
size: NA
J: TRBJ2-2
V: TRBV12-3/TRBV12-4
DNA: TGTGCCAGCAAACAGGGGGCCGGCGGGGAGCTGTTTTTT
CDR3: CASKQGAGGELFF

D: TRBD2
size: NA
J: TRBJ2-7
V: TRBV19
DNA: TGTGCCAGTAGCGAGGGTCTAGCGGCTTTCTACGAGCAGTACTTC
CDR3: CASSEGLAAFYEQYF

D: TRBD1
size: NA
J: TRBJ2-4
V: TRBV20-1
DNA: TGCAGTGCTAGTCAGGGGACAGGGGTAAACATTCAGTACTTC
CDR3: CSASQGTGVNIQYF

D: TRBD2
size: NA
J: TRBJ2-5
V: TRBV7-9
DNA: TGTGCCAGCAGCCGCCATCTAGCGGACGAGACCCAGTACTTC
CDR3: CASSRHLADETQYF

D: TRBD1
size: NA
J: TRBJ2-2
V: TRBV5-4
DNA: TGTGCCAGCAGCTTCACGGGACAGGGGACCGGGGAGCTGTTTTTT
CDR3: CASSFTGQGTGELFF

D: NA
size: few
J: TRBJ2-2
V: TRBV7-6
DNA: TGTGCCAGCAGCCGGACACAGACCCCGAACACCGGGGAGCTGTTTTTT
CDR3: CASSRTQTPNTGELFF

D: NA
size: NA
J: TRBJ2-1
V: TRBV11-2
DNA: TGTGCCAGCAGCTTACTACGGAGTTCCTACAATGAGCAGTTCTTC
CDR3: CASSLLRSSYNEQFF

D: TRBD2
size: NA
J: TRBJ2-1
V: TRBV6-5
DNA: TGTGCCAGCAGTTACTCCCGGGGGAGGGGAAATGAGCAGTTCTTC
CDR3: CASSYSRGRGNEQFF

D: NA
size: NA
J: TRBJ1-1
V: TRBV6-2/TRBV6-3
DNA: TGTGCCAGCAGTAAATGGGTGGAGCGGGCTTTCTTT
CDR3: CASSKWVERAFF

D: TRBD1
size: NA
J: TRBJ2-7
V: TRBV14
DNA: TGTGCCAGCAGCAGACAGGGGGGGACCTACGAGCAGTACTTC
CDR3: CASSRQGGTYEQYF

D: TRBD2
size: NA
J: TRBJ2-3
V: TRBV24-1
DNA: TGTGCCACCAGTTTCGCCGGGACTAGCATAACAGATACGCAGTATTTT
CDR3: CATSFAGTSITDTQYF

D: TRBD1
size: NA
J: TRBJ1-2
V: TRBV11-2
DNA: TGTGCCAGCAGCCCGACAGGGGGCTATGGCTACACCTTC
CDR3: CASSPTGGYGYTF

D: NA
size: NA
J: TRBJ1-5
V: TRBV15
DNA: TGTGCCACCAGCAGAGGTTGGGGGGGCATCCAGCCCCAGCATTTT
CDR3: CATSRGWGGIQPQHF

D: NA
size: NA
J: TRBJ1-6
V: TRBV7-9
DNA: TGTGCCAGCAGCCCCGTCCGGGGGGCGGATAATTCACCCCTCCACTTT
CDR3: CASSPVRGADNSPLHF